The source of this T cell receptor beta chain is a study of cytomegalovirus exposure and HLA in healthy donors (dated by TCRdb to about 2017). About the investigation overall: An earlier analysis of several hundred of the donors reported 250 to 350 Gb of sequence data and 100 million to 140 million unique TCR beta sequences from 150 million to 200 million T cells. About 330 gigabases of sequencing data and around 80 million unique TCR sequences made up an early release that covered several hundred HLA-typed donors. Of the approximately 400 genotyped donors, about 80% fell in the genetic ancestry cluster associated with self-reported Caucasian donors. The study aimed to test whether signatures of past pathogen exposure could be identified by cataloging public T cell receptors. The T cell repertoires of under 750 subjects were profiled by immunosequencing and related to cytomegalovirus serostatus. Besides the first cohort of hundreds of subjects, a separate validation cohort made up of 95 to 150 different subjects was used. High-throughput TCR immunosequencing, statistical association of individual TCRs with disease status, and machine learning were combined to predict cytomegalovirus infection status. In a later analysis, previously published TCR beta repertoires from hundreds of donors were re-analyzed and high-resolution HLA genotyping was added so that TCR occurrence patterns could be studied. Rather than using new phenotypic data, the later analysis identified candidate immune exposures from TCR beta sequences and from how often those sequences occurred across donors. An earlier analysis of 587 of the donors used high-throughput TCR beta sequencing to judge whether each TCR beta V gene segment behaved as functional or pseudogenic. Donor age, sex, ethnicity and CMV serostatus were collected together with the repertoire data. Genome-wide SNP genotypes for about 65% of the 666 donors were used in a later genetic analysis, which treated that subset as a discovery cohort. Every discovery cohort repertoire had been produced on one sequencing platform. Both class I and class II loci were covered by HLA typing, at four-digit resolution. The number of donors typed differed by locus, with roughly 620-640 for A, B, C, DRB1 and DQB1, more than 500 for DQA1, 600 to 610 for DPA1, and roughly 450 for DPB1. Several DR-DQ haplotypes were treated as single units for association and clustering because of strong linkage in the cohort. On average, about 240,000 unique TCR beta nucleotide sequences were sequenced per donor among 350 to 400 genotyped donors of the cohort, with 15% to 20% of those sequences being non-productive.

Results and caveats for the whole study, not just this receptor: In this cohort, only TCR beta chains were sequenced, and detectable features were limited by the absence of alpha or paired-chain data. Some IMGT-functional V segments, including TRBV6-2 and TRBV6-3, could not be distinguished by the 87-base-pair reads and were therefore excluded. A further reported finding was that TCR beta sequences accurately predicted the HLA-A and HLA-B alleles for most subjects in the first cohort. Linkage disequilibrium might explain the correlated functional status among segregating V segments, but an unknown experimental factor could not be excluded. At a false discovery rate of 0.05, a later analysis linked 16,951 TCR beta sequences to specific HLA alleles. In a later genetic analysis, fewer N-insertions in productive TCRs were reported among donors in an Asian-associated ancestry cluster than the approximately 710-donor mean. In vitro tests confirmed that a few of the cytomegalovirus-associated TCR beta chains recognize cytomegalovirus antigens. For the cohort, immune exposure information was limited to CMV serostatus. A cluster of highly shared sequence variants was judged likely to be a technical artifact of the sequencing pipeline. A later genetic analysis associated a missense DCLRE1C variant with V-gene and J-gene trimming of TCR beta chains, and an independent cohort replicated the association. In a later analysis, HLA-associated TCR beta chains were found to be more clonally expanded and to have lower generation probabilities than equally common non-associated chains. Because some donors lacked HLA typing at each locus, the association tests relied only on the typed subset. The presence/absence analyses assumed that sequencing depth was roughly uniform across donors, and that assumption may not be true. Most TCR sequences were seen in very few donors, while some public TCRs were found in many individuals. Strong co-occurrence of HLA alleles, especially DR and DQ, made assigning TCR associations to individual alleles difficult. In a later analysis, TCR association rates were found to vary across HLA loci, with the most associated TCRs seen for DRB1 alleles and the fewest for HLA-C alleles. Because counts were too low, seventeen rarely observed V segments, including chromosome 9 orphons, were excluded from the earlier analysis of some 540 of the donors. The authors suggested that the approach could potentially be generalized to other disease states and immunological phenotypes. In a later analysis, several top co-occurrence clusters were reported to appear linked to parvovirus B19, influenza, CMV and Epstein-Barr virus. Broadly in line with IMGT annotations, most TCR beta V segments showed up in productive rearrangements about 87% or about 30% of the time in an earlier analysis of approximately 600 of the donors. A total of fewer than 200 TCR beta chains were listed by the study as associated with cytomegalovirus. Most CMV-associated TCR beta chains appeared to be HLA-restricted in a later analysis, and the HLA associations seemed to be driven largely by CMV exposure. The classifier was reported to diagnose cytomegalovirus status with high specificity and sensitivity in both the original cohort and the validation cohort.

The library was prepared using the immunoSEQ multiplex PCR assay. A mixture of 60 forward primers for TCR Vbeta segments and 13 reverse primers for TCR Jbeta segments was used in the multiplex PCR. Amplification of the CDR3 region of rearranged TCR beta genes was performed with a multiplex PCR assay on genomic DNA. On the Illumina HiSeq System, the amplified TCR beta libraries were sequenced as 87-base-pair reads. The original pipeline was this. Across the 700 or so repertoires, a later analysis counted roughly 77 million unique TCR beta chains, approximately 12 million of which were shared by at least two donors. Raw reads were error-corrected and collapsed into unique sequences with a nearest-neighbor algorithm that merged closely related sequences to remove PCR and sequencing errors. V, D and J gene segments were assigned by aligning CDR3 sequences to IMGT reference sequences. Each retained sequence needed at least a six-nucleotide match to both a V gene segment and a J gene segment. Rearrangements were classified as productive when the CDR3 lacked stop codons and remained in frame with V and J, and all other rearrangements were classified as non-productive. CDR3 was defined according to IMGT convention as the region running from the second conserved V-encoded cysteine to the conserved J-encoded phenylalanine. In an earlier analysis of 500 to 650 of the donors, sequences lacking an unambiguous match to a single V gene segment were excluded. In an earlier analysis of 587 of the donors, V segments were called functional above 56.7% productive rearrangements and were called segregating when the between-donor standard deviation exceeded 5%. A statistical classification framework was developed to diagnose cytomegalovirus status using the catalog of TCR beta chain sequences. In a later analysis, TCR nucleotide sequences were compared against IMGT/GENE-DB human TR gene sequences so that V and J genes could be assigned. Using the TCRdist pipeline, a later analysis assigned CDR3 sequences along with most-parsimonious VDJ recombination scenarios. In a later analysis, each TCR beta chain was defined by its CDR3 amino acid sequence together with its V-gene family, and reads without a unique V-gene family were excluded. As a way to deal with suspected cross-contamination and a sequencing artifact, a later analysis dropped nearly 600 nucleotide sequences that were highly shared and had low generation probability. For each public chain, a later analysis derived a clonal expansion index from normalized ranks of inferred template counts within each repertoire. In a later analysis, generation probabilities were computed with a VDJ recombination model fitted to out-of-frame rearrangements, and the resulting probabilities were checked against IGoR. In a later analysis, hypergeometric tests were used to score TCR-TCR, TCR-HLA and TCR-CMV co-occurrence, with a repertoire-size bias correction applied to TCR pairs. In a later analysis, false discovery rates were estimated by permuting HLA or CMV assignments 20 times. In a later analysis, co-occurring TCRs were grouped using DBSCAN, with TCRdist sequence similarity added in when clustering inside HLA-allele-positive subsets. For co-occurrence clustering, repertoires with fewer than 30,000 or more than 120,000 public chains were excluded, along with five repertoires with anomalous nucleotide sharing. TCRdb carries this immuneACCESS record with in-frame sequences only. Its versions omit some clonotypes, under half of them owing to an unresolved V gene in the studies checked, with the rest unexplained. V and J calls and clone size are as listed in that table; D and trimming were resolved from the DNA. This sample gives tens of thousands of clones in total; 83% of them show up just once. Together, the top ten hold approximately 4% of the sample.

The germline V gene encodes CDR1 SGHNT and CDR2 YYREEE (reference sequence). Unmatched junction bases come to 11, with V trimmed by 4 bases and J by 8 bases. Taken from cysteine to phenylalanine, the CDR3 has 15 residues. The read is trimmed to its CDR3 DNA, 45 bases read in frame from base 1. A note on this clone: Its antigen is still unknown. No per-base quality is available; no much larger clone lies one base away.

The cohort was made up of about 670 healthy bone marrow donors. Cohort members were all nominally healthy when sampled, although unrecorded immune exposures were likely present. The donor tested CMV seronegative, placing the donor among the 350 or so seronegative members of the cohort. Every donor gave a peripheral blood sample, and the peripheral blood mononuclear cells from that sample were used for TCR beta sequencing. The Qiagen DNeasy Blood Extraction Kit was used to extract genomic DNA from the blood cell samples. Sequenced: PBMCs. The V and J genes are TRBV5-4 and TRBJ2-1; TRBD2 agrees with 8 junctional bases. This sequence originates from a man aged 30 to 45 in good health and CMV-seronegative. The DNA sequence is TGTGCCAGCAGCAAACCGACTAGCGAAAAGGATGAGCAGTTCTTC. Its protein is CASSKPTSEKDEQFF.